This T cell receptor (beta chain) was retrieved from a study of beta chain features in type 1 diabetes. CDR3 length equals 15 residues. CDR1 SGHTA and CDR2 FQGTGA come from the germline V gene. Deletions cut 2 bases from V and 3 bases from J, with 13 bases between. This clone came up a few times. Its antigen is not known. Study-wide findings and caveats: Shorter TCRB CDR3s, moderately but significantly so, were found in Type 1 diabetes patients in all four CD4+ subsets. Any role of HLA type in TCRB rearrangement remained unresolved here.

CD45RO/CCR7/CD25/CD127/CD95/CD27 separated CD4+ naive, central memory, regulatory and stem cell-like memory cells by sorting. Sequenced material consisted of expressed TCRB transcripts (all of the isolated RNA was reverse transcribed). The protocol was immunoSEQ multiplex PCR, while the TCRdb copy is restricted to in-frame clones and leaves out a portion. The data hold about 160,000 clones, with 9% observed a single time. This sequence was found in a woman in her twenties or thirties with type 1 diabetes. Sequencing was performed on central memory CD4+ T cells from blood. V gene TRBV7-3 combines with J gene TRBJ2-5; tentative D call: TRBD1 (6 bases). CDR3 DNA: TGTGCCAGCAGCTTACGTGCGGCAGGGGAAGAGACCCAGTACTTC. The encoded protein is CASSLRAAGEETQYF.